The 31 T cell receptor beta chains below come from one sample, sequenced in a study of blood T cell repertoires in COVID-19. Measured with immunoSEQ multiplex PCR; TCRdb has only the in-frame clones, and not every one. Altogether around 180,000 clones are present, 65% to 85% being singletons, with the ten largest covering 17%. Sequenced material: peripheral blood. The receptors derive from a man aged 60 to 69 with active or convalescent COVID-19.

The chain uses TRBV5-4 and TRBJ1-6; the D gene is possibly TRBD1 (6 bases). The CDR3 runs to 15 residues. CDR1 is SGHNT and CDR2 is YYREEE in the germline V gene (reference sequence). V was pared by 0 bases and J by 7 bases, with 11 bases between. The CDR3 DNA reads as TGTGCCAGCAGCTTGGGGCAGGGGAGAAATTCACCCCTCCACTTT. Translated: CASSLGQGRNSPLHF.

The chain is built from TRBV11-2 and TRBJ2-2; possible D gene TRBD1, 6 bases. V was pared by 7 bases and J by 3 bases, with 12 bases between. Germline V CDR1 and CDR2: SGHAT, FQNNGV. The CDR3 is made up of 14 amino acids. The CDR3 loop reads CASNSQGYTGELFF. In DNA form, the CDR3 reads TGTGCCAGCAACTCCCAGGGGTACACCGGGGAGCTGTTTTTT. Supplemented by reference TRBV11-2 and TRBJ2-2, the full variable domain reads EAGVAQSPRYKIIEKRQSVAFWCNPISGHATLYWYQQILGQGPKLLIQFQNNGVVDDSQLPKDRFSAERLKGVDSTLKIQPAKLEDSAVYLCASNSQGYTGELFFGEGSRLTVL.

The CDR3 protein is CASSSPGQAYEQYF. DNA for the CDR3: TGTGCCAGCAGTTCCCCAGGGCAGGCATACGAGCAGTACTTC. V is TRBV28 and J is TRBJ2-7; a weak D match, TRBD1 (5 bases). Germline loops: CDR1 MDHEN, CDR2 SYDVKM. This CDR3 has 14 amino acids. The V end lost 4 bases, the J end lost 4 bases, and 14 bases lay between the germline ends. The full variable domain, in which reference TRBV28 and TRBJ2-7 provide the parts outside the CDR3, is DVKVTQSSRYLVKRTGEKVFLECVQDMDHENMFWYRQDPGLGLRLIYFSYDVKMKEKGDIPEGYSVSREKKERFSLILESASTNQTSMYLCASSSPGQAYEQYFGPGTRLTVT.

The chain combines TRBV19 with TRBJ1-1; no firm D call. Per the germline V gene, CDR1 is LNHDA and CDR2 is SQIVND (reference sequence). The CDR3 spans 13 residues. V shed 4 bases and J shed 1 base, with 7 bases lying between them. The CDR3 nucleotides are TGTGCCAGTAGTACCGGGTGGAACACTGAAGCTTTCTTT. This codes for CASSTGWNTEAFF.

This clone was observed once. V gene TRBV4-2 combines with J gene TRBJ2-7; possible D gene TRBD2, 5 bases. Germline V gene sequence: CDR1 LGHNA, CDR2 YNFKEQ. The CDR3 length is 16 residues. V dropped 1 base and J dropped 4 bases, with 17 bases sitting between them. CDR3 region: CASSQGVAATTYEQYF. The CDR3 nucleotides read TGTGCCAGCAGCCAAGGTGTGGCAGCGACTACGTACGAGCAGTACTTC.

The chain joins TRBV7-9 to TRBJ1-1, with TRBD1 matching over 7 bases. The V and J ends lost 8 bases and 6 bases, in that order; junction bases with no gene match: 9. Germline CDR1 and CDR2: SEHNR and FQNEAQ (reference sequence). This CDR3 region has 13 residues. CDR3 DNA sequence: TGTGCCAGCGCAAAGGGACAGTACGCTGAAGCTTTCTTT. Translation gives CASAKGQYAEAFF.

V gene TRBV19 combines with J gene TRBJ1-2; D call uncertain. In germline, CDR1 is LNHDA, CDR2 SQIVND (reference sequence). The V and J ends lost 6 bases and 0 bases respectively, with 14 bases between them. The CDR3 covers 15 residues. DNA for the CDR3: TGTGCCAGTAGCCCCACCAAGAGCACTAACTATGGCTACACCTTC. This translates into CASSPTKSTNYGYTF. Filled out from reference TRBV19 and TRBJ1-2, the complete variable domain reads DGGITQSPKYLFRKEGQNVTLSCEQNLNHDAMYWYRQDPGQGLRLIYYSQIVNDFQKGDIAEGYSVSREKKESFPLTVTSAQKNPTAFYLCASSPTKSTNYGYTFGSGTRLTVV.

This clone was observed a few times. The V and J genes are TRBV5-6 and TRBJ1-6; 7 bases align to TRBD1. Losses at the gene ends were 4 bases for V and 10 bases for J; bases not matched to a gene: 8. From germline, CDR1 is SGHDT and CDR2 YYEEEE. The CDR3 is 14 residues long. The CDR3 spells CASSLTGVASPLHF. DNA for the CDR3: TGTGCCAGCAGCCTTACAGGGGTAGCGTCACCCCTCCACTTT. The full variable domain, in which reference TRBV5-6 and TRBJ1-6 provide the parts outside the CDR3, is DAGVTQSPTHLIKTRGQQVTLRCSPKSGHDTVSWYQQALGQGPQFIFQYYEEEERQRGNFPDRFSGHQFPNYSSELNVNALLLGDSALYLCASSLTGVASPLHFGNGTRLTVT.

This clone has just a few counts. The chain has TRBV11-3 and TRBJ2-5, with D uncertain. Between the trimmed V and J ends, which lost 3 bases and 1 base, there was a span of 12 bases. Germline CDR1 SGHNT, CDR2 YENEEA. The CDR3 extends over 15 amino acids. CDR3 sequence reads: CASSLSGSGQETQYF. CDR3 bases: TGTGCCAGCAGCTTGTCCGGGTCCGGCCAAGAGACCCAGTACTTC.

The rearrangement uses TRBV19 and TRBJ1-4; D is unclear. From germline, CDR1 is LNHDA and CDR2 SQIVND (reference sequence). The CDR3 length is 16 residues. V gave up 4 bases and J gave up 6 bases, with 18 bases separating them. DNA of the CDR3: TGTGCCAGTAGTACCCCTGATTGGTGGAGGGATGAAAAACTGTTTTTT. It is translated as CASSTPDWWRDEKLFF.

This chain uses TRBV7-8 with TRBJ1-1; D gene ambiguous. Germline V lookup: CDR1 SGHVS, CDR2 FQNEAQ. The CDR3 loop spans 17 amino acids. Deletions cut 0 bases from V and 9 bases from J, with 23 bases between. CDR3 protein: CASSLAEGGGLSRKAFF. The CDR3 nucleotides read TGTGCCAGCAGCTTAGCAGAGGGAGGTGGCTTAAGCAGGAAAGCTTTCTTT.

This clone was seen more than once but under ten times. The chain has TRBV4-1 and TRBJ2-2; 13 bases line up with TRBD2. V shed 3 bases and J 5 bases; nucleotides not matched to a gene: 18. This CDR3 spans 21 amino acids. CDR1 MGHRA and CDR2 YSYEKL come from the germline V gene. The CDR3 coding sequence is TGCGCCAGCAGCCATCCTGGGACTAGCGGGATCCGGAGTGACGAAACCGGGGAGCTGTTTTTT. Translated: CASSHPGTSGIRSDETGELFF.

The chain uses TRBV28 and TRBJ1-4; D is undetermined. Germline V gene data show CDR1 as MDHEN and CDR2 as SYDVKM. V shed 3 bases and J shed 8 bases, with 10 bases lying between them. This CDR3 region has 13 residues. CDR3 sequence: CASSLSETEKLFF. CDR3 nucleotides: TGTGCCAGCAGTTTGTCAGAGACAGAAAAACTGTTTTTT.

J is TRBJ1-1 and V is TRBV6-5, with 7 bases that match TRBD1. The length of the CDR3 is 13 residues. Trimming removed 10 bases from V and 8 bases from J; junction bases left unmatched: 13. Germline assignment: CDR1 MNHEY and CDR2 SVGAGI. The CDR3 loop reads CATRPEGAGEAFF. DNA of the CDR3: TGTGCCACCAGGCCGGAGGGGGCCGGGGAAGCTTTCTTT.

Comment on this clone: One end of the junction does not line up with germline, which may come from a read error. The chain couples TRBV19 to TRBJ2-3; TRBD1 aligns across 11 bases. The CDR3 spans 17 residues. Germline CDR1 LNHDA, CDR2 SQIVND (reference sequence). The CDR3 protein is CASTIPGTGGLTDTQYF. The CDR3 nucleotides are TGTGCCAGTACTATACCTGGGACAGGGGGACTCACAGATACGCAGTATTTT.

The chain links TRBV9 to TRBJ2-7, with 10 bases that match TRBD1. Germline CDR1 and CDR2: SGDLS and YYNGEE. The CDR3 spans 14 residues. V gave up 6 bases and J gave up 6 bases; unmatched junction bases: 9. CDR3 sequence reads: CASTRRDRGGEQYF. The DNA for the CDR3 is TGTGCCAGCACACGTCGGGACAGGGGAGGCGAGCAGTACTTC.

The chain uses TRBV24-1 and TRBJ2-2, with TRBD1 matching 9 bases. The germline V gene encodes CDR1 KGHDR and CDR2 SFDVKD. After removal of 8 bases from V and 5 bases from J, the junction contained 5 bases not matched to a gene. The CDR3 length is 14 residues. The CDR3 sequence is CATKGQGLTGELFF. CDR3 DNA: TGTGCCACCAAGGGACAGGGTCTGACCGGGGAGCTGTTTTTT.

The chain links TRBV7-8 to TRBJ2-3, with D tentatively TRBD1 (5 bases). Trimming removed 1 base at V and 2 bases at J, with 10 bases between. Germline-derived CDR1 and CDR2 are SGHVS and FQNEAQ. The CDR3 sequence is 15 residues long. In DNA form, the CDR3 reads TGTGCCAGCAGCTTAGGGATGACAGTCACAGATACGCAGTATTTT. Translation: CASSLGMTVTDTQYF.

This clone occurred a few times. The chain recombines TRBV14 with TRBJ2-1, with D possibly matching TRBD2 (5 bases). The CDR3 extends over 14 amino acids. V gave up 4 bases and J gave up 8 bases, with 15 bases separating them. Germline V gene sequence: CDR1 SGHDN, CDR2 FVKESK. CDR3 region: CASSPRLISDEQFF. The CDR3 region has the DNA TGTGCCAGCAGCCCCCGACTAATAAGCGATGAGCAGTTCTTC. Based on the CDR3 plus reference TRBV14 and TRBJ2-1, the full variable domain is EAGVTQFPSHSVIEKGQTVTLRCDPISGHDNLYWYRRVMGKEIKFLLHFVKESKQDESGMPNNRFLAERTGGTYSTLKVQPAELEDSGVYFCASSPRLISDEQFFGPGTRLTVL.

The genes are TRBV19 and TRBJ1-1, with a possible D match to TRBD1 (6 bases). Germline V lookup: CDR1 LNHDA, CDR2 SQIVND (reference sequence). V was cut by 10 bases and J by 1 base, with 16 bases left in between. The CDR3 runs 14 residues. CDR3 sequence reads: CATSLRRGNTEAFF. The CDR3 region has the DNA TGTGCCACTAGCCTGCGCAGGGGGAACACTGAAGCTTTCTTT.

The V call is TRBV30, the J call TRBJ2-5; 14 positions match TRBD2. The CDR3 covers 17 residues. CDR1 and CDR2 from the germline V gene are GTSNPN and SVGIG (reference sequence). V lost 0 bases and J lost 5; bases outside the gene matches: 8. CDR3 sequence (DNA): TGTGCCTGGAGTGTAGGGGGGACTAGCGGGAGCTGGGAGACCCAGTACTTC. Amino acid sequence: CAWSVGGTSGSWETQYF.

J is TRBJ1-2 and V is TRBV28; 8 bases match TRBD1. Germline V gene lookup returns CDR1 MDHEN and CDR2 SYDVKM. This CDR3 is built from 15 residues. The trim removed 6 bases at V and 4 bases at J, leaving 10 bases unmatched. CDR3 sequence reads: CASSARTGYSYGYTF. CDR3 sequence (DNA): TGTGCCAGCAGCGCTAGGACAGGGTATAGCTATGGCTACACCTTC.

This clone was seen just once. The rearrangement links TRBV4-2 to TRBJ2-7, with D maybe TRBD1 (5 bases). Trimming took 1 base from V and 0 from J, leaving 13 bases between them. This CDR3 contains 16 residues. Per germline, CDR1 LGHNA and CDR2 YNFKEQ. CDR3 sequence reads: CASSQASTVSSYEQYF. The CDR3 region has the DNA TGTGCCAGCAGCCAAGCCTCGACAGTCAGCTCCTACGAGCAGTACTTC.

This chain uses TRBV4-1 with TRBJ2-3; TRBD2 aligns across 15 bases. Germline CDR1 and CDR2: MGHRA and YSYEKL. The CDR3 consists of 16 residues. The trim removed 4 bases at V and 5 bases at J, leaving 4 bases unmatched. CDR3: CASSRGLAGGLDTQYF. The CDR3 DNA is TGCGCCAGCAGCCGAGGACTAGCGGGAGGGTTAGATACGCAGTATTTT.

The rearrangement uses TRBV30 and TRBJ2-2; TRBD2 matches at 12 bases. Germline assignment: CDR1 GTSNPN and CDR2 SVGIG (reference sequence). The CDR3 contains 17 residues. V shed 7 bases and J 4 bases; nucleotides not matched to a gene: 13. CDR3 in amino acids: CALMGLAGPSGTGELFF. In nucleotides, the CDR3 is TGTGCCTTGATGGGACTAGCGGGCCCCTCGGGCACCGGGGAGCTGTTTTTT.

This chain joins TRBV5-1 and TRBJ2-3; TRBD2 matches at 11 bases. J lost 2 bases, V lost 5 bases, and 7 bases had no gene match. Germline V gives CDR1 SGHRS, CDR2 YFSETQ. The CDR3 contains 16 residues. In nucleotides, the CDR3 is TGCGCCAGCAGTTCTGGGACTAGCGGCCTCACAGATACGCAGTATTTT. This translates into CASSSGTSGLTDTQYF. Using reference TRBV5-1 and TRBJ2-3 for the parts outside the CDR3, the full variable domain is KAGVTQTPRYLIKTRGQQVTLSCSPISGHRSVSWYQQTPGQGLQFLFEYFSETQRNKGNFPGRFSGRQFSNSRSEMNVSTLELGDSALYLCASSSGTSGLTDTQYFGPGTRLTVL.

The genes are TRBV5-5 and TRBJ2-3; 10 nucleotides line up with TRBD2. Germline V lookup: CDR1 SGHKS, CDR2 YYEKEE (reference sequence). Trimming removed 4 bases from V and 6 bases from J; junction bases left unmatched: 11. The CDR3 is 16 residues long. CDR3 DNA sequence: TGTGCCAGCAGCCCCGGACTAGCGGCAAGCGGGGATACGCAGTATTTT. Its translation: CASSPGLAASGDTQYF.

This chain links TRBV30 with TRBJ1-1; 7 positions match TRBD1. J lost 2 bases, V lost 2 bases, and 5 bases had no gene match. Per germline, CDR1 GTSNPN and CDR2 SVGIG (reference sequence). The CDR3 is made up of 14 amino acids. CDR3 coding DNA: TGTGCCTGGAGTTCAGGAGGGGGCAACACTGAAGCTTTCTTT. Its translation is CAWSSGGGNTEAFF.

The chain uses TRBV5-4 and TRBJ2-5; TRBD2 aligns across 7 bases. Germline-derived CDR1 and CDR2 are SGHNT and YYREEE (reference sequence). Losses at the gene ends were 5 bases for V and 2 bases for J; bases not matched to a gene: 12. The CDR3 covers 16 residues. The CDR3 loop is CASSKLKGGRQETQYF. CDR3 nucleotides: TGTGCCAGCAGTAAGTTAAAGGGAGGGCGGCAAGAGACCCAGTACTTC.

The gene calls are TRBV13 and TRBJ2-3; TRBD1 is a possible D gene (6 bases). The CDR3 length is 18 residues. The germline V and J ends were trimmed by 3 bases and 7 bases, with 26 bases remaining between them. Germline lookup yields CDR1 PRHDT and CDR2 FYEKMQ (reference sequence). CDR3 protein: CASSFTVTGGVSGNTQYF. The CDR3 coding sequence is TGTGCCAGCAGCTTCACTGTGACAGGCGGCGTCAGTGGGAATACGCAGTATTTT.

This clone appeared a single time. V and J are TRBV7-6 and TRBJ2-2, with 8 bases identical to TRBD1. J was trimmed by 4 bases and V by 1 base; bases with no gene match: 5. The CDR3 has 16 residues. Germline CDR1 and CDR2: SGHVS and FNYEAQ. CDR3: CASSLGETGVTGELFF. CDR3 bases: TGTGCCAGCAGCTTAGGGGAGACAGGGGTCACCGGGGAGCTGTTTTTT.